This T cell receptor beta chain is drawn from a study of Graves' ophthalmopathy and Graves' hyperthyroidism. Regarding the study as a whole: Blood shared most expanded thyroid clonotypes above 0.001 frequency.

The table lists this clonotype with many counts. The antigen is unknown. Hyperthyroidism patients, all newly diagnosed, had under 2 months' duration and ages of 18 to 65. Orbital computed tomography, thyroid ultrasound, TRAb, serum thyroxine and clinical symptoms formed the basis of diagnosis. The authors amplified TCR beta CDR3 regions from RNA transcripts. The first round was an RT-PCR with HTBI primers, and the second round was a multiplex PCR. One entry per CDR3 protein results from TCRdb running MiXCR on the multiplex PCR reads. The sample records about 590,000 distinct CDR3 sequences, roughly 40% being singletons. The CDR3 loop spans 15 amino acids. The V gene's germline CDR1 is SEHNR and CDR2 FQNEAQ (reference sequence). V lost 5 bases, J lost 5 bases, and 19 bases lay in between.

V and J are TRBV7-9 and TRBJ2-7; the D gene is possibly TRBD1 (7 bases). The clonotype originates from an adult man with Graves' hyperthyroidism. Sequenced sample: peripheral blood or thyroid tissue (not recorded which). In nucleotides, the CDR3 is TGTGCCAGCAGCCAAGAGGGTCAGGGGGGCGACGAGCAGTACTTC. Translating gives CASSQEGQGGDEQYF.